Given below is one TCR beta chain in context. The data derive from a study of blood T cell repertoires in COVID-19. Looking at the study overall: Samples representing acute and convalescent COVID-19 were sourced from the United States, Italy and Spain.

Seattle patient enrollment occurred during active infection, with longitudinal follow-up thereafter. CDR1 is GTSNPN and CDR2 is SVGIG in the germline V gene (reference sequence). Trimming removed 1 base from V and 11 bases from J, with 18 bases in between. The CDR3 contains 14 residues. Original methodology: Reference gene primer amplification yielded estimated nucleated cell counts. Repertoires were generated with immunoSEQ multiplex PCR, while TCRdb's copy carries only in-frame clones and drops some. The V and J calls and the clone size are those of that table, but D and trimming were determined from the DNA. The sample contains about 130,000 clones, roughly four fifths of which appear only once.

The receptor was derived from a man aged 30 to 45 with COVID-19, enrolled during active disease. Sample: peripheral blood. The genes are TRBV30 and TRBJ1-5; D is possibly TRBD1 (5 bases). CDR3 amino acids: CAWSARDPHAAQHF. The CDR3 nucleotides are TGTGCCTGGAGTGCCAGGGATCCCCACGCGGCCCAGCATTTT.